The 28 T cell receptor beta chains in this list originate from one sample, sequenced in a study of brain T cells in children with intractable seizures listed by TCRdb under 2021. The library relied on the immunoSEQ multiplex PCR assay. TCRdb carries this immuneACCESS record with in-frame sequences only. Its versions omit some clonotypes, under half of them owing to an unresolved V gene in the studies checked, with the rest unexplained. This sample is represented by 88,000 or so clones; more than 75% of them were singletons. The ten most abundant clones make up 24% of the sample. What the time point label conveys for this sample: resected brain tissue, or blood drawn just prior to surgery. This specimen consisted of peripheral blood, obtained at surgery. These receptors were taken from a girl aged 2 to 10 with Rasmussen encephalitis and intractable seizures.

The chain uses TRBV28 and TRBJ2-7, with TRBD1 matching 7 bases. V was clipped by 5 bases and J by 3 bases; unmatched bases: 10. Germline V gene lookup returns CDR1 MDHEN and CDR2 SYDVKM. This CDR3 is built from 15 residues. CDR3 nucleotide sequence: TGTGCCAGCAGTCCGGGGACAGAGATTCGCTACGAGCAGTACTTC. Translation: CASSPGTEIRYEQYF.

This chain uses TRBV6-5 with TRBJ2-2; D perhaps matches TRBD1 (6 bases). The germline V and J ends were trimmed by 0 bases and 5 bases, with 10 bases remaining between them. CDR1 is MNHEY, CDR2 SVGAGI, per germline. The CDR3 consists of 15 residues. The CDR3 loop reads CASSYSRGWTGELFF. Written as DNA, the CDR3 is TGTGCCAGCAGTTACTCCAGGGGTTGGACCGGGGAGCTGTTTTTT.

The genes are TRBV12-5 and TRBJ2-7; D is unresolved. V lost 2 bases, J lost 2 bases, and 4 bases lay in between. CDR3 length: 12 amino acids. Germline V gene lookup returns CDR1 LGHNT and CDR2 FRNRAP. The CDR3: CASGLTTYEQYF. The CDR3 DNA reads TGTGCTAGTGGTTTGACGACCTACGAGCAGTACTTC. The full variable domain, with the rest looked up from reference TRBV12-5 and TRBJ2-7, is DARVTQTPRHKVTEMGQEVTMRCQPILGHNTVFWYRQTMMQGLELLAYFRNRAPLDDSGMPKDRFSAEMPDATLATLKIQPSEPRDSAVYFCASGLTTYEQYFGPGTRLTVT.

The V call is TRBV15, the J call TRBJ2-2; 7 bases fit TRBD1. The germline CDR1 and CDR2 sequences are LNHNV and YYDKDF (reference sequence). This CDR3 is built from 15 residues. Trimming removed 5 bases from V and 3 bases from J; junction bases left unmatched: 6. Here the CDR3 DNA reads TGTGCCACCAGCCCTTACACAGGGGACACCGGGGAGCTGTTTTTT. This gives the protein CATSPYTGDTGELFF. Full variable domain (outside the CDR3, taken from reference TRBV15 and TRBJ2-2): DAMVIQNPRYQVTQFGKPVTLSCSQTLNHNVMYWYQQKSSQAPKLLFHYYDKDFNNEADTPDNFQSRRPNTSFCFLDIRSPGLGDTAMYLCATSPYTGDTGELFFGEGSRLTVL.

The chain links TRBV7-9 to TRBJ1-6, with a tentative D call TRBD1 (5 bases). The V end was cut by 1 base, the J end by 16 bases, with 20 bases between. The V gene's germline CDR1 is SEHNR and CDR2 FQNEAQ (reference sequence). This CDR3 spans 15 amino acids. The CDR3 DNA reads TGTGCCAGCAGCTTAGGCCTGGGGCGTCTTCATAGGCTCCACTTT. It translates to CASSLGLGRLHRLHF.

The genes are TRBV6-4 and TRBJ2-2; 8 bases match TRBD2. The V and J ends lost 7 bases and 4 bases, in that order; junction bases with no gene match: 11. CDR1 MRHNA and CDR2 SNTAGT come from the germline V gene. The CDR3 sequence is 16 residues long. CDR3 DNA sequence: TGTGCCAGCACAGACAGAGGTAGCGGGATCACCGGGGAGCTGTTTTTT. This sequence encodes CASTDRGSGITGELFF.

The J gene is TRBJ1-1, the V gene TRBV6-5; no definite D call. The length of the CDR3 is 14 residues. V lost 5 bases and J lost 5, with 15 bases in between. Germline V gene data show CDR1 as MNHEY and CDR2 as SVGAGI. The CDR3 sequence: CASSPRTWGTEAFF. In DNA form, the CDR3 reads TGTGCCAGCAGTCCCCGGACGTGGGGAACTGAAGCTTTCTTT.

V is TRBV18 and J is TRBJ2-7; 8 bases match TRBD2. This CDR3 is 16 amino acids long. Germline V gives CDR1 KGHSH, CDR2 LQKENI. J lost 0 bases, V lost 1 base, and 5 bases had no gene match. The CDR3: CASSPLTGGNSYEQYF. CDR3 nucleotide sequence: TGTGCCAGCTCACCACTCACGGGGGGGAACTCCTACGAGCAGTACTTC.

This chain links TRBV30 with TRBJ2-5; possible D gene TRBD1, 5 bases. V was clipped by 5 bases and J by 1 base, with 11 bases between them. The CDR3 totals 13 residues. Germline-derived CDR1 and CDR2 are GTSNPN and SVGIG (reference sequence). CDR3 amino acids: CAWARQIQETQYF. In DNA form, the CDR3 reads TGTGCCTGGGCCCGACAGATCCAAGAGACCCAGTACTTC. The complete variable domain, with remaining parts taken from reference TRBV30 and TRBJ2-5, reads SQTIHQWPATLVQPVGSPLSLECTVEGTSNPNLYWYRQAAGRGLQLLFYSVGIGQISSEVPQNLSASRPQDRQFILSSKKLLLSDSGFYLCAWARQIQETQYFGPGTRLLVL.

The chain has TRBV7-3 and TRBJ1-6, with 8 bases fitting TRBD1. The length of the CDR3 is 17 residues. CDR1 SGHTA and CDR2 FQGTGA come from the germline V gene. V lost 2 bases, J lost 7 bases, and 10 bases stayed unmatched. CDR3 amino acids: CASSLLPKGTGNSPLHF. Written as DNA, the CDR3 is TGTGCCAGCAGCTTACTTCCAAAAGGGACAGGAAATTCACCCCTCCACTTT.

In this sample, this clone turned up once. The chain has TRBV3-1 (or the pseudogene TRBV3-2) and TRBJ2-7; D perhaps matches TRBD1 (5 bases). CDR3 length equals 15 residues. With 1 base removed from V and 0 bases from J, the gap between germline ends came to 10 bases. Germline-derived CDR1 and CDR2 are LGHDT and YNNKEL (reference sequence). In DNA, the CDR3 is TGTGCCAGCAGCCAAGTCCCGGACACCTCCTACGAGCAGTACTTC. The encoded protein is CASSQVPDTSYEQYF.

CDR3 nucleotides: TGTGCCAGCAGCCGACTAGCGGGTACCATCGATACGCAGTATTTT. Protein: CASSRLAGTIDTQYF. The V call is TRBV7-3, the J call TRBJ2-3; 10 bases fit TRBD2. V shed 5 bases and J 6 bases; nucleotides not matched to a gene: 8. Germline V CDR1 and CDR2: SGHTA, FQGTGA. The CDR3 consists of 15 residues.

This clone was found once. This rearrangement joins TRBV5-3 to TRBJ2-1; TRBD2 matches 11 bases. TRBV5-3 is treated as an ORF (open reading frame) with a function not yet certain. This CDR3 spans 15 amino acids. Trimming at V came to 3 bases and at J to 6 bases, leaving 5 bases not matched to a gene. The CDR3 DNA reads TGTGCCAGAAGCTCCGGGACTAGCGGATCCAATGAGCAGTTCTTC. Protein sequence: CARSSGTSGSNEQFF.

CDR3 region: CASSSTTSTNEKLFF. The CDR3 DNA follows: TGTGCCAGCAGCTCTACGACCTCAACTAATGAAAAACTGTTTTTT. The chain links TRBV7-9 to TRBJ1-4; D gene unclear. From germline, CDR1 is SEHNR and CDR2 FQNEAQ (reference sequence). With 4 bases removed from V and 0 bases from J, the gap between germline ends came to 9 bases. CDR3 length equals 15 residues. The full variable domain, rest sourced from reference TRBV7-9 and TRBJ1-4, is DTGVSQNPRHKITKRGQNVTFRCDPISEHNRLYWYRQTLGQGPEFLTYFQNEAQLEKSRLLSDRFSAERPKGSFSTLEIQRTEQGDSAMYLCASSSTTSTNEKLFFGSGTQLSVL.

The rearrangement uses TRBV7-2 and TRBJ2-5, with 10 positions matching TRBD2. The CDR3 is 17 residues long. V was pared by 4 bases and J by 1 base, with 9 bases of the junction left unmatched. Germline V CDR1 and CDR2: SGHTA, FQGNSA. CDR3 amino acids: CASSYSGGIPRQETQYF. The CDR3 DNA reads as TGTGCCAGCAGCTATAGCGGGGGGATTCCGCGCCAAGAGACCCAGTACTTC. Filled out from reference TRBV7-2 and TRBJ2-5, the complete variable domain reads GAGVSQSPSNKVTEKGKDVELRCDPISGHTALYWYRQSLGQGLEFLIYFQGNSAPDKSGLPSDRFSAERTGGSVSTLTIQRTQQEDSAVYLCASSYSGGIPRQETQYFGPGTRLLVL.

This chain connects TRBV30 to TRBJ2-3; 11 bases align to TRBD2. With 5 bases clipped from V and 5 bases from J, the junction kept 9 bases outside the gene matches. CDR3 length: 15 residues. Germline assignment: CDR1 GTSNPN and CDR2 SVGIG (reference sequence). As DNA, the CDR3 is TGTGCCTGGGAACTTAGCGGGGGGGCCGGAGATACGCAGTATTTT. Protein: CAWELSGGAGDTQYF.

The chain couples TRBV12-3 or TRBV12-4 to TRBJ1-1; D unresolved. V was cut by 5 bases and J by 3 bases, with 7 bases left in between. The CDR3 covers 12 residues. CDR3 residues: CASSTGYTEAFF. CDR3 in DNA: TGTGCCAGCAGTACGGGATACACTGAAGCTTTCTTT.

This chain uses TRBV3-1 (or the pseudogene TRBV3-2) with TRBJ1-1; 8 bases agree with TRBD1. The CDR3 is 14 residues long. In germline, CDR1 is LGHDT, CDR2 YNNKEL (reference sequence). The V segment lost 9 bases and the J segment 1 base; nucleotides outside the gene matches: 7. The CDR3 loop reads CASVPGGPNTEAFF. The CDR3 DNA reads TGTGCCAGTGTCCCAGGGGGCCCGAACACTGAAGCTTTCTTT.

V is TRBV4-2 and J is TRBJ2-1; a weak D match, TRBD2 (6 bases). V gave up 5 bases and J gave up 2 bases, with 13 bases separating them. The CDR3 extends over 15 amino acids. The V gene's germline CDR1 is LGHNA and CDR2 YNFKEQ. The CDR3 sequence: CASSSGGEPYNEQFF. Here the CDR3 DNA reads TGTGCCAGCAGCTCCGGGGGTGAACCCTACAATGAGCAGTTCTTC.

This clone was seen only once. The J gene is TRBJ2-1, the V gene TRBV6-5; 10 nucleotides line up with TRBD1. J lost 7 bases, V lost 6 bases, and 6 bases had no gene match. CDR1 and CDR2 (germline): MNHEY, SVGAGI. This CDR3 spans 14 amino acids. The CDR3 region is CASRTGGSKNEQFF. CDR3 coding DNA: TGTGCCAGCAGGACAGGGGGCAGTAAAAATGAGCAGTTCTTC.

V and J are TRBV29-1 and TRBJ2-3; D is unclear. The CDR3 is 13 residues long. In germline, CDR1 is SQVTM, CDR2 ANQGSEA. V was trimmed by 6 bases and J by 1 base, leaving 11 bases between them. CDR3 sequence (DNA): TGCAGCGTCGCTACCCTTGGCACAGATACGCAGTATTTT. Amino acids: CSVATLGTDTQYF.

The rearrangement links TRBV11-3 to TRBJ2-1; 8 bases match TRBD2. The CDR3 spans 16 residues. V lost 5 bases to trimming and J lost 4 bases; unmatched junction nucleotides: 10. Germline CDR1 reads SGHNT; CDR2 reads YENEEA. The CDR3 here is CASSTPSGLGYNEQFF. The CDR3 DNA sequence: TGTGCCAGCAGCACCCCTAGCGGGCTCGGGTACAATGAGCAGTTCTTC.

This chain uses TRBV7-9 with TRBJ2-3; 12 bases line up with TRBD1. The CDR3 sequence is 17 residues long. V trimming: 3 bases; J trimming: 5 bases; junction bases outside the gene matches: 9. CDR1 is SEHNR, CDR2 FQNEAQ, per germline (reference sequence). Here the CDR3 DNA reads TGTGCCAGCAGCTTCGAGCCGGGACAGGGGGCGCGAGATACGCAGTATTTT. Translation: CASSFEPGQGARDTQYF. The whole variable domain, remainder taken from reference TRBV7-9 and TRBJ2-3, is DTGVSQNPRHKITKRGQNVTFRCDPISEHNRLYWYRQTLGQGPEFLTYFQNEAQLEKSRLLSDRFSAERPKGSFSTLEIQRTEQGDSAMYLCASSFEPGQGARDTQYFGPGTRLTVL.

Remarks on this clone: Its ends do not fully match the called genes, so a read error is possible. The chain couples TRBV30 to TRBJ2-7; possibly TRBD1 for D (6 bases). The CDR3 length is 14 residues. CDR1 is GTSNPN, CDR2 SVGIG, per germline (reference sequence). The CDR3: CASSGGRGAYEQYF. The CDR3 DNA sequence: TGTGCCTCGAGTGGTGGCAGGGGAGCCTACGAGCAGTACTTC.

V usage is TRBV7-6 and J usage is TRBJ2-1; D call uncertain. Germline CDR1 and CDR2: SGHVS and FNYEAQ. V gave up 4 bases and J gave up 2 bases, with 12 bases separating them. The CDR3 is 15 amino acids. The CDR3 coding sequence is TGTGCCAGCAGCTCTTCGGCTACCGCCTACAATGAGCAGTTCTTC. Its protein product is CASSSSATAYNEQFF. Variable domain in full (rest from reference TRBV7-6 and TRBJ2-1): GAGVSQSPRYKVTKRGQDVALRCDPISGHVSLYWYRQALGQGPEFLTYFNYEAQQDKSGLPNDRFSAERPEGSISTLTIQRTEQRDSAMYRCASSSSATAYNEQFFGPGTRLTVL.

This clone was seen only once. This chain links TRBV30 with TRBJ1-2; D is unresolved. The CDR3 is made up of 12 amino acids. The germline gives CDR1 GTSNPN, CDR2 SVGIG (reference sequence). Trimming took 1 base from V and 4 from J, leaving 7 bases between them. The CDR3 DNA is TGTGCCTGGAGTGGGGCTACCTATGGCTACACCTTC. This encodes CAWSGATYGYTF.

The chain joins TRBV4-2 to TRBJ1-6, with D hard to call. V lost 1 base and J 8 bases, leaving 9 bases between the germline ends. The CDR3 extends over 14 amino acids. CDR1 and CDR2 (germline): LGHNA, YNFKEQ. For the CDR3, the DNA is TGTGCCAGCAGCCAAGGGCCTGAAGATTCACCCCTCCACTTT. This sequence encodes CASSQGPEDSPLHF.

This chain links TRBV7-9 with TRBJ2-2; 9 nucleotides align to TRBD2. Germline V gene data show CDR1 as SEHNR and CDR2 as FQNEAQ (reference sequence). The CDR3 spans 15 residues. Germline trimming cut 1 base from V and 5 bases from J; bases unmatched to any gene: 2. The CDR3 DNA follows: TGTGCCAGCAGCTTAGGTCTAGCGGGAACCGGGGAGCTGTTTTTT. As protein: CASSLGLAGTGELFF.